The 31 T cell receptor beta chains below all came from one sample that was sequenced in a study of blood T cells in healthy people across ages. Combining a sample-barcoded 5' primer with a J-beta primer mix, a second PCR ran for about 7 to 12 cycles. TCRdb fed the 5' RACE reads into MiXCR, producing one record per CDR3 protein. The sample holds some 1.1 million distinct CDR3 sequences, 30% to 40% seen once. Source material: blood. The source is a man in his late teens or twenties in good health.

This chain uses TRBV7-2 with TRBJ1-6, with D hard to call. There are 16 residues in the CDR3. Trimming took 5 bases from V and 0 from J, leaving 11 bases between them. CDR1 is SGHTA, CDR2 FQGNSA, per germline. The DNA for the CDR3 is TGTGCCAGCAGCCCCCTGGGAAGCTCCTATAATTCACCCCTCCACTTT. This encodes CASSPLGSSYNSPLHF.

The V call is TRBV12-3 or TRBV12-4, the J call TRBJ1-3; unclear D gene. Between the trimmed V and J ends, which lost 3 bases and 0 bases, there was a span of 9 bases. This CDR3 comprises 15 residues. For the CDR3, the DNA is TGTGCCAGCAGTTTGCGGAGTTACTCTGGAAACACCATATATTTT. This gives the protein CASSLRSYSGNTIYF.

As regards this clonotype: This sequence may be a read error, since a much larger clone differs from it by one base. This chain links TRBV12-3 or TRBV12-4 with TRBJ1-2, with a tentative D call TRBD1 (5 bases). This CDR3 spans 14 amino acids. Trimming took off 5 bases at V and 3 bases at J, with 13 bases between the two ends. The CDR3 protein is CASSLRTTHYGYTF. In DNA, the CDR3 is TGTGCCAGCAGTCTCCGGACAACGCACTATGGCTACACCTTC.

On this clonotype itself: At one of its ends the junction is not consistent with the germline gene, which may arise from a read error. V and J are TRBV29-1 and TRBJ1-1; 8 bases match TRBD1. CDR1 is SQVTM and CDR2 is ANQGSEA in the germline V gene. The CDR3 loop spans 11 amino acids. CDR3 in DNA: TGTCAAGCAGGGGGCAGGACTGAAGCTTTCTTT. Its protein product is CQAGGRTEAFF. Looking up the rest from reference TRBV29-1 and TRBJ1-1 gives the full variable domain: SAVISQKPSRDICQRGTSLTIQCQVDSQVTMMFWYRQQPGQSLTLIATANQGSEATYESGFVIDKFPISRPNLTFSTLTVSNMSPEDSSIYLCQAGGRTEAFFGQGTRLTVV.

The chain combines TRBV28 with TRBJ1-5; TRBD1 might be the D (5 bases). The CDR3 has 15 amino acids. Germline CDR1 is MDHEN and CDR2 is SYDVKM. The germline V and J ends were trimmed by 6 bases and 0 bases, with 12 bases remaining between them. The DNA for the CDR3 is TGTGCCAGCAGCCCCCAGGGCATTAGCAATCAGCCCCAGCATTTT. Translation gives CASSPQGISNQPQHF.

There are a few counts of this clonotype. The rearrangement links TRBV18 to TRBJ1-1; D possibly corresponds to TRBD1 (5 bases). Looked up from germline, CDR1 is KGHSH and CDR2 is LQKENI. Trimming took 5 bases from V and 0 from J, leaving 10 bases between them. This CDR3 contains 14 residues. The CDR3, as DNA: TGTGCCAGCTCAGGCCGACAGATGAACACTGAAGCTTTCTTT. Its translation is CASSGRQMNTEAFF.

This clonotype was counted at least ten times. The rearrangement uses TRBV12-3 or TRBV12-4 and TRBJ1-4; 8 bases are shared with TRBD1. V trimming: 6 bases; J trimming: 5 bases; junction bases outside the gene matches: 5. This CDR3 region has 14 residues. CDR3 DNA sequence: TGTGCCAGCAGGACAGGGGAATTCAATGAAAAACTGTTTTTT. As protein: CASRTGEFNEKLFF.

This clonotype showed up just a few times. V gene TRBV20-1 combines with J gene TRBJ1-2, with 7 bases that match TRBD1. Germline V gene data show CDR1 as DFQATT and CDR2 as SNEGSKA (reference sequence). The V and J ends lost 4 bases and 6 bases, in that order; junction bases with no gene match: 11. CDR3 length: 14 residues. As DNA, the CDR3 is TGCAGTGCTACCATAAGGACAGGAGAAAATGGCTACACCTTC. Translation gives CSATIRTGENGYTF.

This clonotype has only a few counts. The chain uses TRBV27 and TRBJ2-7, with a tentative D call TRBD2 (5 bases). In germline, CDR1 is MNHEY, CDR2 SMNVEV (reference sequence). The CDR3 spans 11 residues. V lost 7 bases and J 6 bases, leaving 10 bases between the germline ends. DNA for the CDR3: TGTGCCAGCATAGGTCGGGGCGAGCAGTACTTC. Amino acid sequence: CASIGRGEQYF.

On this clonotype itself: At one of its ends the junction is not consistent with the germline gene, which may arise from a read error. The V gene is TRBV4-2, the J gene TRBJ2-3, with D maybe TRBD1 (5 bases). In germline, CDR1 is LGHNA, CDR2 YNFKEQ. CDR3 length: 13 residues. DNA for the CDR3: TGTGCCAGCAGCGCCCAGGCGACAGAGACGCAGTATTTT. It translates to CASSAQATETQYF.

DNA for the CDR3: TGCAGTGCCATCTTTGCAACTAATGAAAAACTGTTTTTT. It specifies CSAIFATNEKLFF. V is TRBV20-1 and J is TRBJ1-4; D unresolved. The CDR3 contains 13 residues. V was cut by 6 bases and J by 0 bases, with 8 bases left in between. CDR1 and CDR2 (germline): DFQATT, SNEGSKA (reference sequence).

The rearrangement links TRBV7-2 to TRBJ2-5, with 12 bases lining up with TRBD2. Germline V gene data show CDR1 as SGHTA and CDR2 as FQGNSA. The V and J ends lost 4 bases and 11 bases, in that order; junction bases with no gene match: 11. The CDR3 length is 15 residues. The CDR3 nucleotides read TGTGCCAGCAGCTCTGGACTAGCGGGAATGGGGGAGCAGTACTTC. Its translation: CASSSGLAGMGEQYF.

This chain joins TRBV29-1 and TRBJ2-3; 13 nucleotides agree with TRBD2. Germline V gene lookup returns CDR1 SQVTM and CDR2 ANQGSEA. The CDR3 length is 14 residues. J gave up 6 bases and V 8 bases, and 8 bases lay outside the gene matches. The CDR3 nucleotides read TGCAGCATCGGACTAGCGGGGGTTGGTGATACGCAGTATTTT. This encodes CSIGLAGVGDTQYF.

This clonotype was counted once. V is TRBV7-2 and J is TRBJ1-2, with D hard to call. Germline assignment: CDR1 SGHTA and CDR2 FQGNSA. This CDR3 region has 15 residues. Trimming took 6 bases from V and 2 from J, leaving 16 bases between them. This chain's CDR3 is CASRAARTANYGYTF. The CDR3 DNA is TGTGCCAGCAGAGCTGCCCGGACGGCGAACTATGGCTACACCTTC.

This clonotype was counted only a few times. CDR3 sequence: CASSSTRVIYGYTF. The CDR3 nucleotides are TGTGCCAGCAGTTCCACCCGCGTAATCTATGGCTACACCTTC. This chain joins TRBV27 and TRBJ1-2; D is undetermined. V lost 4 bases, J lost 4 bases, and 13 bases lay in between. Germline V lookup: CDR1 MNHEY, CDR2 SMNVEV (reference sequence). CDR3 length: 14 amino acids.

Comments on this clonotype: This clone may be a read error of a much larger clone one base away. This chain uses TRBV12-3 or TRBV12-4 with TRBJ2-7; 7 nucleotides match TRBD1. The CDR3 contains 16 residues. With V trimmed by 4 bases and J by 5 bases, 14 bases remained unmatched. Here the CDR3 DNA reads TGTGCCAGCAGTTCAGTTCTCCGGGACAGTATCGACGAGCAGTACTTC. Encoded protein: CASSSVLRDSIDEQYF.

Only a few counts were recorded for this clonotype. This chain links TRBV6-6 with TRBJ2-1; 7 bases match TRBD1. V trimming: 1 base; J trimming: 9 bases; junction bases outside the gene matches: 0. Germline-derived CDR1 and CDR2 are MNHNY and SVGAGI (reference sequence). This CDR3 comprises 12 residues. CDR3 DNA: TGTGCCAGCAGTTACTACAGGGGTGAGCAGTTCTTC. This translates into CASSYYRGEQFF.

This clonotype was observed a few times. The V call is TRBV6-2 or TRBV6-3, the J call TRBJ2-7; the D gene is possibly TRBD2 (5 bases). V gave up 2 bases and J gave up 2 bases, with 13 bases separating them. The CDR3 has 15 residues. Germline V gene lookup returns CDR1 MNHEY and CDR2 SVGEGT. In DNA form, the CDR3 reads TGTGCCAGCAGTTACACGGGAAGCAGTGCCTACGAGCAGTACTTC. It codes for CASSYTGSSAYEQYF.

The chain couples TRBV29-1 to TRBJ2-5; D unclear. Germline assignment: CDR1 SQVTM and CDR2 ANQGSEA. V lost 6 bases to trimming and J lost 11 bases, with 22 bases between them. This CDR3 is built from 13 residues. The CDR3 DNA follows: TGCAGCGTGGCAGACCACGGCTACAATGAGCAGTACTTC. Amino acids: CSVADHGYNEQYF.

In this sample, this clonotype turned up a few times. CDR3 protein: CASSLNRGDTEAFF. The CDR3 bases are TGCGCCAGCAGCCTTAATCGGGGGGACACTGAAGCTTTCTTT. The rearrangement uses TRBV4-3 and TRBJ1-1, with D tentatively TRBD1 (5 bases). Germline loops: CDR1 LGHNA, CDR2 YSLEER. The CDR3 consists of 14 residues. Trimming pared 4 bases from V and 3 bases from J, leaving 12 bases between.

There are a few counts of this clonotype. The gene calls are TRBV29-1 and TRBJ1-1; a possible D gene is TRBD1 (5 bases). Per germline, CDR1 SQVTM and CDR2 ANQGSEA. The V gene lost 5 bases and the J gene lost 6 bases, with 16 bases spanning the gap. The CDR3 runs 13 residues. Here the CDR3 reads CSVTGRLSSEAFF. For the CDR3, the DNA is TGCAGCGTTACGGGACGGCTGTCGTCTGAAGCTTTCTTT.

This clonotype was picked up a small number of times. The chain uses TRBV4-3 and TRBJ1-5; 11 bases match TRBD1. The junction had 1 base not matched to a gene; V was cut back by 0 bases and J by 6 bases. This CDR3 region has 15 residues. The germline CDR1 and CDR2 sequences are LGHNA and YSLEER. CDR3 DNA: TGCGCCAGCAGCCAAGAGGGACAGGGGGGTCAGCCCCAGCATTTT. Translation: CASSQEGQGGQPQHF.

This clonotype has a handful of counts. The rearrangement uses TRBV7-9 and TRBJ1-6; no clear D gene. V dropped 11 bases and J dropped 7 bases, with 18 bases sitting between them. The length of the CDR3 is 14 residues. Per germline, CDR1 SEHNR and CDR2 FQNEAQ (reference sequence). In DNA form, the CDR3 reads TGTGCCTCTCGGAGGGTCTCCCCCAATTCACCCCTCCACTTT. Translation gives CASRRVSPNSPLHF.

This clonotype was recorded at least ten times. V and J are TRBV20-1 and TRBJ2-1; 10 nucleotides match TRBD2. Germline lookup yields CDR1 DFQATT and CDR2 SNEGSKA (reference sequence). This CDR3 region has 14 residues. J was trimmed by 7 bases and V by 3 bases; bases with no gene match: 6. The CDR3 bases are TGCAGTGCTAGTCTTCTAGCGGGGGAAAATGAGCAGTTCTTC. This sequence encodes CSASLLAGENEQFF.

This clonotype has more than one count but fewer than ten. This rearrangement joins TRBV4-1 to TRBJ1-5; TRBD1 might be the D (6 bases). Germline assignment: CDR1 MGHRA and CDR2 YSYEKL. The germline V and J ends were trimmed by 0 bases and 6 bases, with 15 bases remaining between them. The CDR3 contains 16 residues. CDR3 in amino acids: CASSQEGGTTTQPQHF. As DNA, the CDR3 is TGCGCCAGCAGCCAAGAAGGAGGGACAACTACTCAGCCCCAGCATTTT.

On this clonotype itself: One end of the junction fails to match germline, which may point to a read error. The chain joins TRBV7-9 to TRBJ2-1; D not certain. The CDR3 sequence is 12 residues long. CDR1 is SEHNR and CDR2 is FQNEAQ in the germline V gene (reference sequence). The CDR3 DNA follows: TGTGCCAGCAGCTCCCGGTACAATGAGCGGTTCTTC. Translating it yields CASSSRYNERFF.

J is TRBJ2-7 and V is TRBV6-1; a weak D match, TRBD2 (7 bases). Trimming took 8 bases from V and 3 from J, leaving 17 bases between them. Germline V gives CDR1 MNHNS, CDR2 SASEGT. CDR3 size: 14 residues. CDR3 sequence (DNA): TGTGCCAGCGGCTTGGAGGGGGGGTTCTACGAGCAGTACTTC. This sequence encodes CASGLEGGFYEQYF.

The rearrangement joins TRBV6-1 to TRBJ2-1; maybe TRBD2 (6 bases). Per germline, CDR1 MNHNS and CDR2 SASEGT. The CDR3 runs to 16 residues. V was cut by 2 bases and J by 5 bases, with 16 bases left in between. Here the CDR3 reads CASSEFSLGGDNEQFF. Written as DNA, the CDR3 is TGTGCCAGCAGTGAATTTTCTCTCGGCGGGGACAATGAGCAGTTCTTC.

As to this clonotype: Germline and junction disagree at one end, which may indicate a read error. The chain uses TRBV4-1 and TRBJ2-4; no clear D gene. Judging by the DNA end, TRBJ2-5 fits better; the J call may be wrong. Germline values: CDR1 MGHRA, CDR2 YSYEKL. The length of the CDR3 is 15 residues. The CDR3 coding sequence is TGCGCCAGCAACCAAGATCGGCACAAGACGGGGACCCAGTACTTC. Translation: CASNQDRHKTGTQYF.

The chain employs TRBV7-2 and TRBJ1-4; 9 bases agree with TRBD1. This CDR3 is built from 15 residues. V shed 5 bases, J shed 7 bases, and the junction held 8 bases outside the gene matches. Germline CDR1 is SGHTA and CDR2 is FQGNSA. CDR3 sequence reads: CASSPQTGGGEKLFF. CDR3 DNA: TGTGCCAGCAGCCCCCAGACAGGGGGGGGTGAAAAACTGTTTTTT.

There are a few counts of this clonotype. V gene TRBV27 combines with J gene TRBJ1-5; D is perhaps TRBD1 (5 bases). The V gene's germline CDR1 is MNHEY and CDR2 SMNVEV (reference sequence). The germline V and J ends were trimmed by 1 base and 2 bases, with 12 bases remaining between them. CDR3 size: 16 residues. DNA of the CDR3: TGTGCCAGCAGTTTATGGGGGGTGGGTGGCAATCAGCCCCAGCATTTT. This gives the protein CASSLWGVGGNQPQHF.